This T cell receptor beta chain was sequenced during a study of CD8 T cells in ankylosing spondylitis. Study-level findings and limits: Disease-linked clones were CD8+ and relatively rare in peripheral blood. Blood from ankylosing spondylitis patients appeared to carry a characteristic roughly eight-variant TCR beta motif.

To note about this clonotype: Antigen unknown.

The CDR3 has 15 amino acids. V lost 3 bases to trimming and J lost 3 bases, with 13 bases between them. The V gene's germline CDR1 is SGHDT and CDR2 YYEEEE. Each CDR3 protein is one row after TCRdb ran MiXCR on the 5' RACE reads. Altogether about 540,000 distinct CDR3 sequences are present, roughly 13% being singletons, with the ten largest covering 6.8%. This chain uses TRBV5-6 with TRBJ1-5; D uncertain. The receptor comes from a male donor with ankylosing spondylitis. The sample taken for sequencing was blood, either unsorted or a sorted T cell fraction (not recorded which). In DNA form, the CDR3 reads TGTGCCAGCAGCTCAACCGACATCCCCAATCAGCCCCAGCATTTT. Protein: CASSSTDIPNQPQHF.